This TCR beta chain was sequenced in a study of cytomegalovirus exposure and HLA in healthy donors. As for the study in general: Unique TCRs numbering approximately 81 million, obtained from HLA-typed donors, made up an early data release.

The study's findings and limits: Trimming of TCR beta V- and J-genes showed a link, identified in a later analysis, to a missense DCLRE1C variant. The HLA-A and HLA-B alleles of most subjects were reportedly predicted accurately from TCR beta sequences.

With respect to this clone: Its target is not known.

Researchers ran the PCR with 60 Vbeta and 13 Jbeta primers. Libraries were prepared by immunoSEQ multiplex PCR; TCRdb keeps only in-frame clonotypes and omits some of them. The sample carries around 130,000 clones, more than 60% recorded once. CDR1 MGHDK and CDR2 SYGVNS come from the germline V gene. The CDR3 contains 13 residues. V was clipped by 10 bases and J by 2 bases; unmatched bases: 4. The V call is TRBV25-1, the J call TRBJ2-5; 10 bases are shared with TRBD2. The sequenced sample was PBMCs. The source of this sequence is a male donor in good health and CMV-seronegative. CDR3 DNA: TGTGCCACCCCGACTAGCGGGCAAGAGACCCAGTACTTC. Translating it yields CATPTSGQETQYF. The full variable domain, rest sourced from reference TRBV25-1 and TRBJ2-5, is EADIYQTPRYLVIGTGKKITLECSQTMGHDKMYWYQQDPGMELHLIHYSYGVNSTEKGDLSSESTVSRIRTEHFPLTLESARPSHTSQYLCATPTSGQETQYFGPGTRLLVL.